The 2 T cell receptor beta chains reported below all come from one sample, sequenced in a study of blood T cell repertoires in COVID-19. Libraries were prepared by immunoSEQ multiplex PCR; TCRdb keeps only in-frame clonotypes and omits some of them. The sample yields 240,000 or so clones, roughly 87% seen once. The sequenced sample consisted of peripheral blood. The receptors come from a man in his sixties who had recovered from COVID-19.

The chain carries TRBV6-1 and TRBJ2-5, with a possible D match to TRBD2 (8 bases). The CDR3 extends over 17 amino acids. Germline-derived CDR1 and CDR2 are MNHNS and SASEGT. Trimming stripped 2 bases from V and 2 bases from J, with 18 bases between. The CDR3: CASSERGRIAGQETQYF. Written as DNA, the CDR3 is TGTGCCAGCAGTGAAAGGGGGCGAATAGCGGGGCAAGAGACCCAGTACTTC.

The chain links TRBV27 to TRBJ1-2; 7 bases agree with TRBD1. Germline assignment: CDR1 MNHEY and CDR2 SMNVEV (reference sequence). There are 13 residues in the CDR3. J lost 8 bases, V lost 2 bases, and 5 bases had no gene match. CDR3 loop: CASSLDRVGGYTF. The CDR3 nucleotides read TGTGCCAGCAGTTTAGACAGGGTCGGCGGCTACACCTTC.